This T cell receptor beta chain was obtained from a study of T-cell memory formation after mild COVID-19. Looked up from germline, CDR1 is LNHNV and CDR2 is YYDKDF (reference sequence). The CDR3 has 16 amino acids. Trimming cost V 3 bases and J 0 bases, with 9 bases left between them. This clonotype was seen many times. TCRdb ran MiXCR on the 5' RACE reads and lists one entry per CDR3 protein. The table lists around 200,000 distinct CDR3 sequences, roughly 10% of them singletons. This clonotype was obtained from a man between 18 and 29 years old who had mild COVID-19 (a few samples of this study predate the infection). Cell type and time point are not known. The material sequenced was PBMCs or a T cell subset sorted from them (not recorded which). This chain joins TRBV15 and TRBJ2-6; D gene unclear. CDR3 nucleotide sequence: TGTGCCACCAGCAGGGGCAGATACTCTGGGGCCAACGTCCTGACTTTC. The encoded protein is CATSRGRYSGANVLTF.